The next 25 T cell receptor beta chains were all read from a single sample in a study of T cell responses to AZD1222 COVID-19 vaccine (dated by TCRdb to the early 2020s). Receptor libraries were prepared by the immunoSEQ multiplex PCR assay. In its TCRdb copy, this immuneACCESS table keeps in-frame sequences only and misses some clones. Where compared with another copy, unresolved V genes explain less than half of these, and the others have no known cause. Across this sample there are 100,000 to 120,000 clones, with approximately 90% seen only once. The ten largest make up about 9.3% of the sample. The time point label, read with the paper, signifies: baseline before first vaccination. The sample in question was peripheral blood, obtained on day 0 of AZD1222 vaccination. These receptors were collected from an adult in good health.

A few counts support this clone. The chain couples TRBV10-3 to TRBJ2-7, with 13 bases aligning to TRBD2. Looked up from germline, CDR1 is ENHRY and CDR2 is SYGVKD. The CDR3 contains 15 residues. Trimming took 6 bases from V and 2 from J; bases not matched to a gene: 4. The CDR3 nucleotides are TGTGCCATCAGGGGGACTAGCGGGATCGCCTACGAGCAGTACTTC. Translating gives CAIRGTSGIAYEQYF.

The J gene is TRBJ2-1, the V gene TRBV7-3; no clear D. The CDR3 has 13 amino acids. Trimming took 5 bases from V and 1 from J, leaving 6 bases between them. Germline V gene data show CDR1 as SGHTA and CDR2 as FQGTGA. CDR3 region: CASSPGSYNEQFF. The CDR3, as DNA: TGTGCCAGCAGCCCCGGGTCCTACAATGAGCAGTTCTTC.

The rearrangement joins TRBV28 to TRBJ1-5; D may be TRBD1 (5 bases). Trimming shortened V by 8 bases and J by 5 bases, and 16 bases separated the two germline ends. Germline assignment: CDR1 MDHEN and CDR2 SYDVKM. The CDR3 runs 14 residues. CDR3 DNA: TGTGCCAGCTATTCCGGGACGGACTATCAGCCCCAGCATTTT. Protein sequence: CASYSGTDYQPQHF.

The CDR3: CASSFGGYSYEQYF. The CDR3 nucleotides are TGTGCCAGCAGTTTCGGGGGATACTCCTACGAGCAGTACTTC. The chain uses TRBV28 and TRBJ2-7, with a tentative D call TRBD2 (6 bases). Germline V gene lookup returns CDR1 MDHEN and CDR2 SYDVKM. Trimming shortened V by 3 bases and J by 0 bases, and 9 bases separated the two germline ends. CDR3 length equals 14 residues.

J is TRBJ1-5 and V is TRBV3-1 (or the pseudogene TRBV3-2); D possibly corresponds to TRBD1 (6 bases). V dropped 1 base and J dropped 4 bases, with 17 bases sitting between them. This CDR3 has 17 amino acids. Per germline, CDR1 LGHDT and CDR2 YNNKEL (reference sequence). CDR3 nucleotide sequence: TGTGCCAGCAGCCAAGGGCCGGACAGAGGGAGTAATCAGCCCCAGCATTTT. Its protein product is CASSQGPDRGSNQPQHF.

The gene calls are TRBV3-1 (or the pseudogene TRBV3-2) and TRBJ1-1; no reliable D call. Germline lookup yields CDR1 LGHDT and CDR2 YNNKEL (reference sequence). The CDR3 extends over 13 amino acids. Trimming cost V 1 base and J 3 bases, with 6 bases left between them. CDR3 DNA sequence: TGTGCCAGCAGCCAAGCCGGGGACACTGAAGCTTTCTTT. It is translated as CASSQAGDTEAFF.

In DNA form, the CDR3 reads TGTGCCAGCAGTTTAAGCGGGAGTGGAGAAAAACTGTTTTTT. Translation: CASSLSGSGEKLFF. The V call is TRBV28, the J call TRBJ1-4; D unclear. CDR3 length equals 14 residues. V lost 2 bases to trimming and J lost 8 bases, with 12 bases between them. Germline V gene lookup returns CDR1 MDHEN and CDR2 SYDVKM.

V gene TRBV6-1 combines with J gene TRBJ2-2; 10 nucleotides line up with TRBD1. V was clipped by 2 bases and J by 5 bases; unmatched bases: 5. There are 16 residues in the CDR3. Germline values: CDR1 MNHNS, CDR2 SASEGT. In DNA form, the CDR3 reads TGTGCCAGCAGTGAAATCTGGGACAGGGGAACCGGGGAGCTGTTTTTT. It codes for CASSEIWDRGTGELFF.

The sample holds one count of this clone. This rearrangement joins TRBV5-4 to TRBJ2-6; 7 nucleotides line up with TRBD2. The CDR3 totals 17 residues. Per germline, CDR1 SGHNT and CDR2 YYREEE (reference sequence). J gave up 0 bases and V 4 bases, and 7 bases lay outside the gene matches. In nucleotides, the CDR3 is TGTGCCAGCAGCAGCCGCGGGGGAATCTCTGGGGCCAACGTCCTGACTTTC. Translating it yields CASSSRGGISGANVLTF. Looking up the rest from reference TRBV5-4 and TRBJ2-6 gives the full variable domain: ETGVTQSPTHLIKTRGQQVTLRCSSQSGHNTVSWYQQALGQGPQFIFQYYREEENGRGNFPPRFSGLQFPNYSSELNVNALELDDSALYLCASSSRGGISGANVLTFGAGSRLTVL.

The CDR3 DNA reads TGCAGCGTTGAAAACGCTAGCGGGGGTTACGAGCAGTACTTC. As protein: CSVENASGGYEQYF. This rearrangement joins TRBV29-1 to TRBJ2-7, with 10 bases aligning to TRBD2. With V trimmed by 2 bases and J by 4 bases, 5 bases remained unmatched. Germline V gives CDR1 SQVTM, CDR2 ANQGSEA. The CDR3 is 14 residues long.

This chain uses TRBV6-5 with TRBJ2-7; the match to TRBD1 covers 7 bases. The V segment lost 5 bases and the J segment 7 bases; nucleotides outside the gene matches: 8. The germline V gene has CDR1 MNHEY and CDR2 SVGAGI. The CDR3 length is 13 residues. In DNA, the CDR3 is TGTGCCAGCAGTCGACAGGGCTCTGGGGAGCAGTACTTC. It is translated as CASSRQGSGEQYF.

The J gene is TRBJ2-7, the V gene TRBV20-1; unclear D gene. The germline gives CDR1 DFQATT, CDR2 SNEGSKA (reference sequence). The CDR3 is 13 amino acids. Between the trimmed V and J ends, which lost 3 bases and 3 bases, there was a span of 12 bases. CDR3 in amino acids: CSASVDRYYEQYF. CDR3 coding DNA: TGCAGTGCTAGTGTGGACCGCTACTACGAGCAGTACTTC.

The chain joins TRBV11-3 to TRBJ2-2; no clear D gene. This CDR3 contains 14 residues. V dropped 2 bases and J dropped 1 base, with 5 bases sitting between them. Germline CDR1 is SGHNT and CDR2 is YENEEA. This CDR3 is CASSLYRNTGELFF. The CDR3 region has the DNA TGTGCCAGCAGCTTATACAGGAACACCGGGGAGCTGTTTTTT.

This clone was seen a few times. J is TRBJ1-1 and V is TRBV27; 8 bases align to TRBD1. After removal of 0 bases from V and 4 bases from J, the junction contained 7 bases not matched to a gene. There are 16 residues in the CDR3. The germline V gene has CDR1 MNHEY and CDR2 SMNVEV (reference sequence). The CDR3: CASSLSRPGGITEAFF. The CDR3 bases are TGTGCCAGCAGTTTATCGCGGCCAGGGGGCATCACTGAAGCTTTCTTT.

A note on this clone: A read error may account for a junction end that differs from germline. The V and J genes are TRBV7-6 and TRBJ2-1; TRBD2 agrees at 11 bases. Per germline, CDR1 SGHVS and CDR2 FNYEAQ. The CDR3 is 13 amino acids. The CDR3 sequence is CASSIAGGGEQFF. The CDR3 DNA reads as TGTGCCAGCAGCATAGCGGGAGGGGGTGAGCAGTTCTTC.

J is TRBJ1-1 and V is TRBV28; TRBD1 agrees at 8 bases. The junction had 8 bases not matched to a gene; V was cut back by 6 bases and J by 5 bases. The V gene's germline CDR1 is MDHEN and CDR2 SYDVKM. The CDR3 covers 14 residues. The chain's CDR3 is CASRPTGGRTEAFF. The CDR3, as DNA: TGTGCCAGCAGACCCACAGGGGGGAGAACTGAAGCTTTCTTT.

V and J are TRBV5-1 and TRBJ2-2; D might be TRBD2 (6 bases). From germline, CDR1 is SGHRS and CDR2 YFSETQ. V was clipped by 1 base and J by 3 bases, with 10 bases between them. The CDR3 covers 15 residues. CDR3 bases: TGCGCCAGCAGCTTGAACGGGGGTGACACCGGGGAGCTGTTTTTT. This encodes CASSLNGGDTGELFF.

The chain links TRBV9 to TRBJ2-2; D gene unclear. This CDR3 is 14 amino acids long. Per germline, CDR1 SGDLS and CDR2 YYNGEE. The V gene lost 5 bases and the J gene lost 5 bases, with 13 bases spanning the gap. CDR3 amino acids: CASRSGRNTGELFF. In DNA, the CDR3 is TGTGCCAGCAGGTCGGGTAGGAATACCGGGGAGCTGTTTTTT.

The chain recombines TRBV30 with TRBJ2-1; 12 bases agree with TRBD2. The germline V gene has CDR1 GTSNPN and CDR2 SVGIG (reference sequence). V shed 2 bases, J shed 7 bases, and the junction held 9 bases outside the gene matches. The CDR3 covers 16 residues. The CDR3 DNA reads as TGTGCCTGGAGTACACGGACTAGCGGGACGGGAAATGAGCAGTTCTTC. Translated, it gives CAWSTRTSGTGNEQFF.

The genes are TRBV3-1 (or the pseudogene TRBV3-2) and TRBJ1-3; 7 bases match TRBD1. The germline gives CDR1 LGHDT, CDR2 YNNKEL (reference sequence). Trimming took 5 bases from V and 1 from J; bases not matched to a gene: 2. The CDR3 is 14 amino acids. Here the CDR3 DNA reads TGTGCCAGCAGCTGGGACAGTTCTGGAAACACCATATATTTT. Translated, it gives CASSWDSSGNTIYF.

This clone was seen a single time. The chain is built from TRBV6-4 and TRBJ2-2; 13 nucleotides match TRBD2. The germline gives CDR1 MRHNA, CDR2 SNTAGT. V lost 6 bases to trimming and J lost 0 bases; unmatched junction nucleotides: 7. The CDR3 extends over 18 amino acids. This chain's CDR3 is CASSPGTSGAANTGELFF. CDR3 DNA sequence: TGTGCCAGCAGCCCCGGGACTAGCGGGGCTGCGAACACCGGGGAGCTGTTTTTT.

DNA for the CDR3: TGTGCCAGCAGTCAACCAATATGGGAAAGCAATCAGCCCCAGCATTTT. Its protein is CASSQPIWESNQPQHF. This chain uses TRBV6-2 or TRBV6-3 with TRBJ1-5; no reliable D call. V was shortened by 5 bases and J by 1 base, with 15 bases between the two germline ends. CDR1 is MNHEY and CDR2 is SVGEGT in the germline V gene. There are 16 residues in the CDR3.

V gene TRBV18 combines with J gene TRBJ1-1; D is perhaps TRBD1 (5 bases). V was pared by 3 bases and J by 5 bases, with 13 bases between. This CDR3 is 14 amino acids long. Germline loops: CDR1 KGHSH, CDR2 LQKENI. The CDR3 spells CASSPVSGPTEAFF. The CDR3 DNA sequence: TGTGCCAGCTCACCCGTGTCAGGGCCTACTGAAGCTTTCTTT.

The chain employs TRBV6-5 and TRBJ2-6; TRBD2 is a possible D gene (7 bases). The germline V gene encodes CDR1 MNHEY and CDR2 SVGAGI. CDR3 length: 15 residues. Trimming left V 7 bases short and J 2 bases short, with 12 bases between. The CDR3 loop reads CASTLGGPGANVLTF. The CDR3 DNA reads TGTGCCAGCACTTTGGGGGGGCCTGGGGCCAACGTCCTGACTTTC.

This chain joins TRBV10-1 and TRBJ2-7; weak D call: TRBD2 (6 bases). CDR3 size: 12 residues. CDR1 WNHNN and CDR2 SYGVQD come from the germline V gene (reference sequence). The V gene lost 11 bases and the J gene lost 0 bases, with 11 bases spanning the gap. The CDR3 loop is CAGASDSYEQYF. The CDR3 DNA sequence: TGCGCCGGAGCTAGCGACTCCTACGAGCAGTACTTC.